This T cell receptor (beta chain) was sequenced for a study of T cells in localized non-small cell lung cancer. Whole-study results and caveats: Because researchers sequenced only one region of the tumor, heterogeneity is still possible.

The data were produced by immunoSEQ multiplex PCR, yet TCRdb's version contains in-frame clones alone and is incomplete. The sample contains approximately 10,000 clones, roughly four fifths of which appear only once. This clone is a singleton in its sample. Its antigen is undetermined. V was cut by 7 bases and J by 0 bases, with 5 bases left in between. This CDR3 region has 11 residues. Germline assignment: CDR1 SQVTM and CDR2 ANQGSEA. The sequenced sample was peripheral blood mononuclear cells, obtained before any cancer treatment. V is TRBV29-1 and J is TRBJ2-3; D is uncertain. The TCR was taken from a female donor at least 60 years old with stage II lung adenocarcinoma. Written as DNA, the CDR3 is TGCAGCGCAGAAAGCACAGATACGCAGTATTTT. It encodes CSAESTDTQYF.